A single sample gave rise to the 13 T cell receptor beta chains below, sequenced in a study of early T cells in non-severe SARS-CoV-2 infection. TCRdb re-analysed the 5' RACE reads in MiXCR, keeping a single row per CDR3 protein. The sample contains approximately 65,000 distinct CDR3 sequences, over 10% of which appear only once. Specimen: whole blood. These receptors were obtained from an adult who was a healthcare worker with PCR-confirmed SARS-CoV-2 infection or an uninfected control (not recorded which).

The chain links TRBV2 to TRBJ1-6; D unclear. This CDR3 has 13 amino acids. CDR1 is SNHLY, CDR2 FYNNEI, per germline. V was pared by 7 bases and J by 6 bases, with 10 bases between. The CDR3 spells CASIGQANSPLHF. CDR3 coding DNA: TGTGCCAGCATTGGGCAAGCTAATTCACCCCTCCACTTT.

This rearrangement joins TRBV7-2 to TRBJ1-1, with D perhaps TRBD1 (6 bases). V lost 1 base, J lost 4 bases, and 10 bases lay in between. CDR1 and CDR2 (germline): SGHTA, FQGNSA. This CDR3 has 14 residues. This chain's CDR3 is CASSLGVGGTEAFF. In nucleotides, the CDR3 is TGTGCCAGCAGCTTAGGCGTAGGGGGCACTGAAGCTTTCTTT.

This chain joins TRBV12-3 or TRBV12-4 and TRBJ2-3; the D gene is possibly TRBD2 (6 bases). There are 14 residues in the CDR3. Trimming removed 6 bases from V and 1 base from J, with 11 bases in between. The CDR3 spells CASRPGEGTDTQYF. The CDR3, as DNA: TGTGCCAGCAGACCCGGGGAGGGCACAGATACGCAGTATTTT.

V is TRBV2 and J is TRBJ2-5; D is possibly TRBD1 (6 bases). The CDR3 has 15 residues. The V gene lost 6 bases and the J gene lost 4 bases, with 18 bases spanning the gap. From germline, CDR1 is SNHLY and CDR2 FYNNEI. CDR3 in amino acids: CASSQTRGGSETQYF. The DNA of the CDR3 is TGTGCCAGCAGCCAAACAAGAGGGGGTTCAGAGACCCAGTACTTC.

The J gene is TRBJ2-7, the V gene TRBV20-1; tentatively, D is TRBD1 or TRBD2 (5 bases each). Germline V gives CDR1 DFQATT, CDR2 SNEGSKA (reference sequence). V lost 6 bases and J lost 4, with 10 bases in between. This CDR3 has 11 residues. CDR3 sequence reads: CSAREGYEQYF. Written as DNA, the CDR3 is TGCAGTGCCCGCGAGGGGTACGAGCAGTACTTC.

This clonotype has only a few counts. The V and J genes are TRBV6-1 and TRBJ2-3; 9 bases are shared with TRBD1. CDR1 is MNHNS, CDR2 SASEGT, per germline. Trimming cost V 8 bases and J 4 bases; bases outside gene matches: 10. This CDR3 contains 15 residues. The CDR3 reads CASSGGTGPADTQYF. CDR3 bases: TGTGCCAGCTCAGGGGGGACAGGGCCCGCAGATACGCAGTATTTT.

This clonotype turned up a few times. The chain links TRBV7-9 to TRBJ2-7; D ambiguous. Deletions cut 6 bases from V and 3 bases from J, with 21 bases between. The CDR3 consists of 16 residues. The germline CDR1 and CDR2 sequences are SEHNR and FQNEAQ (reference sequence). DNA for the CDR3: TGTGCCAGCAGTTCTACAACTGGGCAGGCGATCTACGAGCAGTACTTC. Its translation is CASSSTTGQAIYEQYF.

The gene calls are TRBV29-1 and TRBJ1-1, with D possibly TRBD1 on 6 matching bases. The ends were cut back, 5 bases at V and 6 bases at J, with 25 bases in the middle. The length of the CDR3 is 16 residues. Germline V CDR1 and CDR2: SQVTM, ANQGSEA. The CDR3 loop reads CSVSGREELGGAEAFF. The CDR3 coding sequence is TGCAGCGTTTCTGGAAGGGAAGAGTTAGGGGGGGCTGAAGCTTTCTTT. Full variable domain (outside the CDR3, taken from reference TRBV29-1 and TRBJ1-1): SAVISQKPSRDICQRGTSLTIQCQVDSQVTMMFWYRQQPGQSLTLIATANQGSEATYESGFVIDKFPISRPNLTFSTLTVSNMSPEDSSIYLCSVSGREELGGAEAFFGQGTRLTVV.

The V gene is TRBV7-2, the J gene TRBJ1-2, with 7 bases that match TRBD1. Germline V gene lookup returns CDR1 SGHTA and CDR2 FQGNSA. Germline trimming cut 6 bases from V and 6 bases from J; bases unmatched to any gene: 7. The CDR3 is 13 amino acids. CDR3 nucleotides: TGTGCCAGCAGTTTACGACAGGGCCATGGCTACACCTTC. It translates to CASSLRQGHGYTF.

The genes are TRBV19 and TRBJ2-7, with TRBD1 identical over 9 bases. Trimming removed 6 bases from V and 6 bases from J; junction bases left unmatched: 0. The CDR3 runs 11 residues. Germline lookup yields CDR1 LNHDA and CDR2 SQIVND (reference sequence). CDR3 nucleotide sequence: TGTGCCAGTAGGGACAGGGGCGAGCAGTACTTC. Its translation: CASRDRGEQYF. The whole variable domain, filled in from reference TRBV19 and TRBJ2-7, reads DGGITQSPKYLFRKEGQNVTLSCEQNLNHDAMYWYRQDPGQGLRLIYYSQIVNDFQKGDIAEGYSVSREKKESFPLTVTSAQKNPTAFYLCASRDRGEQYFGPGTRLTVT.

Only a few counts were recorded for this clonotype. V is TRBV3-1 and J is TRBJ2-1; D is ambiguous. The V end was cut by 6 bases, the J end by 0 bases, with 12 bases between. The CDR3 runs to 15 residues. Per germline, CDR1 LGHDT and CDR2 YNNKEL (reference sequence). CDR3 in amino acids: CASRSAPSSYNEQFF. DNA of the CDR3: TGTGCCAGCAGATCAGCCCCTAGCTCCTACAATGAGCAGTTCTTC.

This clonotype was observed at least ten times. J is TRBJ1-5 and V is TRBV27; no reliable D call. The germline V gene has CDR1 MNHEY and CDR2 SMNVEV (reference sequence). Trimming left V 2 bases short and J 0 bases short, with 8 bases between. This CDR3 has 15 residues. As DNA, the CDR3 is TGTGCCAGCAGTTTAAGGACGGATAGCAATCAGCCCCAGCATTTT. Translation gives CASSLRTDSNQPQHF.

This chain connects TRBV6-1 to TRBJ2-2; 8 bases are a match to TRBD1. The CDR3 consists of 16 residues. With 0 bases clipped from V and 7 bases from J, the junction kept 7 bases outside the gene matches. Germline V gives CDR1 MNHNS, CDR2 SASEGT. The CDR3 nucleotides read TGTGCCAGCAGTGAAGCTGCACAGGGGGTCCTCGGGGAGCTGTTTTTT. It specifies CASSEAAQGVLGELFF.